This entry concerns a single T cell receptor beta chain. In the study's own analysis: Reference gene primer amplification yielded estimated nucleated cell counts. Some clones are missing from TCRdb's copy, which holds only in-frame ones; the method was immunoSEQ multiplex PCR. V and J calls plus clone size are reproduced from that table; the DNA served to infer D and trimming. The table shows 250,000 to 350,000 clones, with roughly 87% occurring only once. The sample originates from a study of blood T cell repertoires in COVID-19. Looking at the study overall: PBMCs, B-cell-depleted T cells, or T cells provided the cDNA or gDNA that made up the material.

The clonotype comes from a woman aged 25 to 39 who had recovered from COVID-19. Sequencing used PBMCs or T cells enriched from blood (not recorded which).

In nucleotides, the CDR3 is TGTGCCAGCAGCCCTACAGCGACTAGCGGCCAAGAGACCCAGTACTTC. Its translation: CASSPTATSGQETQYF. The genes are TRBV7-2 and TRBJ2-5; 9 nucleotides match TRBD2. Per the germline V gene, CDR1 is SGHTA and CDR2 is FQGNSA. The CDR3 consists of 16 residues. Losses at the gene ends were 5 bases for V and 1 base for J; bases not matched to a gene: 8.